The clone carrying this T cell receptor beta chain was seen ten or more times. The antigen is unknown. This specimen comes from a study of T cell repertoires in cytomegalovirus infection. Whole-study context: Recently identified HLA-C-restricted CMV epitopes and well-studied HLA-B-restricted CMV epitopes were used by the study. A matching HLA type, together with CMV infection, was signaled by public TCR beta signatures.

TCRdb used MiXCR to reprocess the reads, holding one entry per CDR3 protein. Counted here are roughly 800,000 distinct CDR3 sequences, roughly 29% occurring once; the ten biggest clones make up about an eighth. Notes on the study in general: Dominating the ex vivo response were HLA-C-restricted CMV-specific TCR beta clonotypes. Using cumulative public TCR beta family frequency, the authors identified those who carried CMV together with the relevant HLA.

The sequence derives from a human donor in good health (CMV status not recorded). Some clones in this sample may be carry-over from other donors' samples. The sample was cultured CD8+ T cells from PBMCs, taken from culture after CMV antigen stimulation.

The CDR3 loop is CASSLGQLSSYNSPLHF. In nucleotides, the CDR3 is TGTGCCAGCAGCTTAGGGCAGCTAAGCTCCTATAATTCACCCCTCCACTTT. The chain joins TRBV7-2 to TRBJ1-6; D is uncertain. The V and J ends lost 1 base and 0 bases respectively, with 10 bases between them. The CDR3 length is 17 residues. The germline V gene encodes CDR1 SGHTA and CDR2 FQGNSA.